This TCR beta chain was obtained from a study of blood T cell repertoires in COVID-19. Study summary: Donors in the United States, Italy and Spain gave samples during acute or convalescent COVID-19.

This CDR3 contains 13 residues. Germline-derived CDR1 and CDR2 are WSHSY and SAAADI. Trimming removed 4 bases at V and 4 bases at J, with 8 bases between. Participant ages covered about 18 to 100 years across around 22 US areas. Cohort assignment relied on participant-reported clinical history. Original processing notes: Cell counts per sample came from amplifying reference gene primers. The data were produced by immunoSEQ multiplex PCR, yet TCRdb's version contains in-frame clones alone and is incomplete. V and J calls and clone size are copied from that table; D and trimming were computed from the DNA. This sample has about 250,000 clones, with roughly nine tenths found just once. This clone was counted only a few times.

Sequenced material: PBMCs or T cells enriched from blood (not recorded which). This sequence joins TRBV10-2 and TRBJ2-1; no clear D gene. The origin of this receptor is a woman aged 30 to 39 with acute COVID-19. CDR3 sequence (DNA): TGCGCCAGCAGTGTGGGCAGATACAATGAGCAGTTCTTC. This translates into CASSVGRYNEQFF.